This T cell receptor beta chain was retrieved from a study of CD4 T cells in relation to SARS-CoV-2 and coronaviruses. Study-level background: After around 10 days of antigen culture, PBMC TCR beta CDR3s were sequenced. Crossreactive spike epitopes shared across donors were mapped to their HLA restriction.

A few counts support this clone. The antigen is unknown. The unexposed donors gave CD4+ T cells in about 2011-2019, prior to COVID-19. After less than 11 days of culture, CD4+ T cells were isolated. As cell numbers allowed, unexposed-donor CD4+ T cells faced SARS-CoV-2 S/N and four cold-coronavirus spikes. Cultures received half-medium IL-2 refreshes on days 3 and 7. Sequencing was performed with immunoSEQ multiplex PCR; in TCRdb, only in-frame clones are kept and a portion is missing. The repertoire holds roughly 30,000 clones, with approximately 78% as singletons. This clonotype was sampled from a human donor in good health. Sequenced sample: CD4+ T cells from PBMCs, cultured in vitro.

CDR3 sequence: CASSSIGETQYF. CDR3 DNA sequence: TGTGCCAGCAGCTCTATAGGGGAGACCCAGTACTTC. The rearrangement joins TRBV7-3 to TRBJ2-5; D unresolved. The ends were cut back, 4 bases at V and 5 bases at J, with 8 bases in the middle. CDR3 length equals 12 residues. Germline V gives CDR1 SGHTA, CDR2 FQGTGA.